The rows below give T cell receptor beta chains drawn from one sample of a study of cytomegalovirus exposure and HLA in healthy donors. TCRdb's table, derived via immunoSEQ multiplex PCR, lists solely in-frame clones and lacks some. The sample yields around 53,000 clones, approximately 70% seen once. Sample: PBMCs. These receptors all stem from a man between 18 and 35 years old in good health and CMV-seronegative. CDR3s include the opening cysteine and the closing phenylalanine or tryptophan. A D gene is named only where the DNA matches it firmly. The listing skips clone size in some rows; elsewhere it reads once, few, many or a size class.

>TRBJ1-1|TRBV10-1|NA|NA
TGCGCCAGCAGTGAGCAAAGGGAGGGGGGGAACACTGAAGCTTTCTTT
CASSEQREGGNTEAFF
>TRBJ1-1|TRBV28|NA|NA
TGTGCCAGCAATAGGGGCGCGGAAGCTTTCTTT
CASNRGAEAFF
>TRBJ2-5|TRBV7-9|NA|NA
TGTGCCAGCAGCTTGATGAGCGGTAAAGAGACCCAGTACTTC
CASSLMSGKETQYF
>TRBJ1-5|TRBV15|NA|NA
TGTGCCACCAGCAGAGACAGGGGCAATCAGCCCCAGCATTTT
CATSRDRGNQPQHF
>TRBJ2-3|TRBV11-2|TRBD2|NA
TGTGCCAGCAGCTGGAAACTAGCGGATACGCAGTATTTT
CASSWKLADTQYF
>TRBJ2-7|TRBV15|TRBD1|NA
TGTGCCACCTCACCACGACAGGGGGATGGGGAGCAGTACTTC
CATSPRQGDGEQYF
>TRBJ2-5|TRBV4-3|NA|NA
TGCGCCAGCAGCCAAGAAATCCGGGGGGAGACCCAGTACTTC
CASSQEIRGETQYF
>TRBJ2-4|TRBV10-2|TRBD2|NA
TGCGCCAGCAGTGACTCTCCGGGAGGGGCTGGGGACATTCAGTACTTC
CASSDSPGGAGDIQYF
>TRBJ2-2|TRBV29-1|NA|NA
TGCAGCGCGAATGAGGCAGGGGGGACCGGGGAGCTGTTTTTT
CSANEAGGTGELFF
>TRBJ2-3|TRBV6-1|NA|NA
TGTGCCAGCATCAGGGTAGATACGCAGTATTTT
CASIRVDTQYF
>TRBJ1-1|TRBV5-1|TRBD1|NA
TGCGCCAGCAGCCAACAGACAGGGCCGTTCAGTGAAGCTTTCTTT
CASSQQTGPFSEAFF
>TRBJ2-5|TRBV6-5|TRBD2|NA
TGTGCCAGCAGTTTAAGACTAGCGGGAGGGTTGGAGACCCAGTACTTC
CASSLRLAGGLETQYF
>TRBJ2-7|TRBV4-3|TRBD2|NA
TGCGCCAGCAGCCTTACTAGCGGCCTCTCCTACGAGCAGTACTTC
CASSLTSGLSYEQYF
>TRBJ1-5|TRBV5-1|TRBD1|NA
TGCGCCAGCAGCGAGGGACAGGGGGCACAGCCCCAGCATTTT
CASSEGQGAQPQHF
>TRBJ2-5|TRBV19|TRBD1|NA
TGTGCCAGTAGCCGGTCGGGACAGATCCTCTTGGAGACCCAGTACTTC
CASSRSGQILLETQYF
>TRBJ2-7|TRBV5-6|NA|few
TGTGCCAGCAGCTTGGGGGCGTCCGTTAGCTTC
CASSLGASVSF
>TRBJ1-4|TRBV7-6|TRBD1|NA
TGTGCCAGCAGCTTAGGACAGGGCAGTGAAAAACTGTTTTTT
CASSLGQGSEKLFF
>TRBJ1-2|TRBV6-9|NA|NA
TGTGCCAGCAGTCCCCATTCGCAGGTCTTTAACTATGGCTACACCTTC
CASSPHSQVFNYGYTF
>TRBJ2-4|TRBV30|TRBD1|NA
TGTGCCTGGAGGGACAGGGTCTTTGCCAAAAACATTCAGTACTTC
CAWRDRVFAKNIQYF